This TCR beta chain was sequenced for a study of OX40 agonist ivuxolimab in advanced cancers. The repertoire was sequenced with immunoSEQ multiplex PCR; TCRdb's copy has only in-frame clones and lacks some. Of 73,000 or so clones listed, approximately 91% were seen once; the top ten hold about 0.8%. The V gene end was trimmed by 5 bases and the J gene end by 0 bases; junction bases not matched to a gene: 10. Germline V gives CDR1 LNHDA, CDR2 SQIVND (reference sequence). The CDR3 loop spans 18 amino acids. Study findings and constraints: The authors also found low normalized T-cell clonal expansion in some nonresponders. On average, a greater number of expanded clones characterised CD8+ T cells relative to CD4+.

This clone came up once. Its cognate antigen is unknown. Sequencing was performed on CD4+ or CD8+ T cells sorted from blood, taken in a trial of the OX40 agonist ivuxolimab. J is TRBJ2-6 and V is TRBV19; the match to TRBD1 covers 7 bases. The sequence derives from an adult with an advanced solid tumor such as melanoma, head and neck, liver or kidney cancer. CDR3 sequence reads: CASSVTGNSFSGANVLTF. The CDR3 nucleotides are TGTGCCAGTAGTGTGACAGGGAACTCATTCTCTGGGGCCAACGTCCTGACTTTC.